The 28 T cell receptor beta chains reported below all come from one sample, sequenced in a study of T cell changes during pregnancy in multiple sclerosis. The protocol was immunoSEQ multiplex PCR, while the TCRdb copy is restricted to in-frame clones and leaves out a portion. The repertoire holds 65,000 to 95,000 clones, with approximately 94% as singletons. Sequencing was performed on peripheral blood, taken after pregnancy. The receptors stem from a female donor in good health, enrolled as a control in a pregnancy study.

This sequence joins TRBV28 and TRBJ2-3; tentatively, D is TRBD1 (5 bases). This CDR3 is built from 15 residues. CDR1 is MDHEN, CDR2 SYDVKM, per germline. The V and J ends lost 2 bases and 3 bases respectively, with 12 bases between them. In nucleotides, the CDR3 is TGTGCCAGCAGTTTAGTGACAGAGAGGACAGATACGCAGTATTTT. Translation gives CASSLVTERTDTQYF.

The rearrangement uses TRBV30 and TRBJ2-7; a weak D match, TRBD2 (6 bases). The length of the CDR3 is 16 residues. Germline assignment: CDR1 GTSNPN and CDR2 SVGIG (reference sequence). V lost 1 base and J 0 bases, leaving 16 bases between the germline ends. Here the CDR3 reads CAWSGAGRISSYEQYF. Here the CDR3 DNA reads TGTGCCTGGAGTGGAGCGGGTCGGATTAGCTCCTACGAGCAGTACTTC.

V and J are TRBV7-8 and TRBJ1-5; D possibly corresponds to TRBD1 (5 bases). Trimming stripped 1 base from V and 4 bases from J, with 20 bases between. The CDR3 consists of 18 residues. Germline V CDR1 and CDR2: SGHVS, FQNEAQ. The CDR3 loop reads CASSLVGGVRIGNQPQHF. In DNA, the CDR3 is TGTGCCAGCAGCTTAGTGGGGGGTGTACGGATCGGAAATCAGCCCCAGCATTTT. Full variable domain (remainder filled in from reference TRBV7-8 and TRBJ1-5): GAGVSQSPRYKVAKRGQDVALRCDPISGHVSLFWYQQALGQGPEFLTYFQNEAQLDKSGLPSDRFFAERPEGSVSTLKIQRTQQEDSAVYLCASSLVGGVRIGNQPQHFGDGTRLSIL.

This rearrangement joins TRBV15 to TRBJ2-1, with D perhaps TRBD1 (5 bases). The CDR3 is made up of 15 amino acids. Germline CDR1 is LNHNV and CDR2 is YYDKDF (reference sequence). The V end lost 1 base, the J end lost 3 bases, and 10 bases lay between the germline ends. The CDR3: CATSRVVDNYNEQFF. As DNA, the CDR3 is TGTGCCACCAGCAGAGTGGTGGACAACTACAATGAGCAGTTCTTC.

The chain uses TRBV5-1 and TRBJ2-2; D possibly corresponds to TRBD1 (6 bases). V dropped 0 bases and J dropped 3 bases, with 6 bases sitting between them. This CDR3 contains 14 residues. Germline V gene sequence: CDR1 SGHRS, CDR2 YFSETQ. The CDR3 DNA follows: TGCGCCAGCAGCTTGGCAGGGGACACCGGGGAGCTGTTTTTT. Its translation: CASSLAGDTGELFF. Complete variable domain (other parts from reference TRBV5-1 and TRBJ2-2): KAGVTQTPRYLIKTRGQQVTLSCSPISGHRSVSWYQQTPGQGLQFLFEYFSETQRNKGNFPGRFSGRQFSNSRSEMNVSTLELGDSALYLCASSLAGDTGELFFGEGSRLTVL.

V and J are TRBV6-5 and TRBJ1-1, with D perhaps matching TRBD1 (6 bases). Germline V gene data show CDR1 as MNHEY and CDR2 as SVGAGI. V was clipped by 7 bases and J by 2 bases, with 11 bases between them. The CDR3 is made up of 13 amino acids. Here the CDR3 DNA reads TGTGCCAGCACAAAACAGGGAAACACTGAAGCTTTCTTT. This translates into CASTKQGNTEAFF.

CDR3 nucleotide sequence: TGTGCCAGCAGCCGAACCTGGGGCGTTCAGGATGGCTACACCTTC. It specifies CASSRTWGVQDGYTF. The gene calls are TRBV14 and TRBJ1-2, with D maybe TRBD1 (5 bases). Trimming shortened V by 4 bases and J by 6 bases, and 18 bases separated the two germline ends. In germline, CDR1 is SGHDN, CDR2 FVKESK. The CDR3 contains 15 residues.

The CDR3 DNA follows: TGTGCCAGCAGCTTAGAAGGGGACAGTCGCAGGGGGGAAAAACTGTTTTTT. This translates into CASSLEGDSRRGEKLFF. The rearrangement joins TRBV7-9 to TRBJ1-4; 7 nucleotides line up with TRBD1. From germline, CDR1 is SEHNR and CDR2 FQNEAQ (reference sequence). J was trimmed by 8 bases and V by 1 base; bases with no gene match: 13. This CDR3 region has 17 residues.

This rearrangement joins TRBV30 to TRBJ2-7; no firm D call. The germline CDR1 and CDR2 sequences are GTSNPN and SVGIG (reference sequence). The CDR3 contains 11 residues. The ends were cut back, 2 bases at V and 4 bases at J, with 6 bases in the middle. DNA of the CDR3: TGTGCCTGGAGTAACGGTTACGAGCAGTACTTC. It translates to CAWSNGYEQYF.

This CDR3 is CASSQDSGSAGELFF. CDR3 bases: TGCGCCAGCAGCCAAGATAGCGGGAGCGCCGGGGAGCTGTTTTTT. V gene TRBV4-3 combines with J gene TRBJ2-2; the match to TRBD2 covers 9 bases. Germline V gene sequence: CDR1 LGHNA, CDR2 YSLEER. The CDR3 is 15 amino acids. V was clipped by 0 bases and J by 6 bases; unmatched bases: 2.

The CDR3 spells CSVLSTGELFF. CDR3 nucleotide sequence: TGCAGCGTTTTATCTACCGGGGAGCTGTTTTTT. The rearrangement uses TRBV29-1 and TRBJ2-2; D remains unclear. V was trimmed by 5 bases and J by 5 bases, leaving 6 bases between them. Germline CDR1 is SQVTM and CDR2 is ANQGSEA. This CDR3 has 11 residues.

The genes are TRBV5-6 and TRBJ2-1, with 9 bases that match TRBD2. The CDR3 loop spans 16 amino acids. The germline gives CDR1 SGHDT, CDR2 YYEEEE. V gave up 4 bases and J gave up 4 bases; unmatched junction bases: 9. CDR3 residues: CASSPGIAGGYNEQFF. CDR3 nucleotide sequence: TGTGCCAGCAGCCCCGGGATTGCGGGAGGGTACAATGAGCAGTTCTTC.

V usage is TRBV2 and J usage is TRBJ2-5, with a tentative D call TRBD2 (7 bases). The CDR3 extends over 13 amino acids. Germline CDR1 and CDR2: SNHLY and FYNNEI. Trimming removed 7 bases from V and 7 bases from J, with 16 bases in between. The CDR3 region has the DNA TGTGCCAGCAAGGGGGGGCCTTCTGGGACCCAGTACTTC. The encoded protein is CASKGGPSGTQYF.

The rearrangement joins TRBV25-1 to TRBJ2-1, with 10 bases matching TRBD2. Per germline, CDR1 MGHDK and CDR2 SYGVNS. The CDR3 loop spans 17 amino acids. With 1 base clipped from V and 5 bases from J, the junction kept 8 bases outside the gene matches. In nucleotides, the CDR3 is TGTGCCAGCAGTGAATGGGCTAGCGGGAGTAGAGACAATGAGCAGTTCTTC. Translated: CASSEWASGSRDNEQFF.

The chain is built from TRBV2 and TRBJ2-5, with 8 bases matching TRBD2. After removal of 3 bases from V and 5 bases from J, the junction contained 2 bases not matched to a gene. CDR1 and CDR2 (germline): SNHLY, FYNNEI. CDR3 length equals 13 residues. CDR3 DNA: TGTGCCAGCAGTGAGGGACTAGGGGAGACCCAGTACTTC. Residues: CASSEGLGETQYF.

J is TRBJ2-7 and V is TRBV5-5, with D possibly TRBD1 on 5 matching bases. The CDR3 extends over 14 amino acids. Germline CDR1 reads SGHKS; CDR2 reads YYEKEE (reference sequence). Trimming shortened V by 0 bases and J by 2 bases, and 9 bases separated the two germline ends. The CDR3 DNA sequence: TGTGCCAGCAGCTTGGAAGGGGTTACCTACGAGCAGTACTTC. This sequence encodes CASSLEGVTYEQYF.

This clone was picked up a small number of times. This sequence joins TRBV7-9 and TRBJ2-7; weak D call: TRBD1 (6 bases). The CDR3 runs 14 residues. V was cut by 5 bases and J by 2 bases, with 13 bases left in between. Germline CDR1 SEHNR, CDR2 FQNEAQ (reference sequence). This CDR3 is CASSRGTNAYEQYF. In DNA form, the CDR3 reads TGTGCCAGCAGCCGAGGGACAAACGCCTACGAGCAGTACTTC.

The rearrangement uses TRBV30 and TRBJ2-7, with 8 bases fitting TRBD2. Per germline, CDR1 GTSNPN and CDR2 SVGIG (reference sequence). V shed 5 bases and J 7 bases; nucleotides not matched to a gene: 10. This CDR3 comprises 13 residues. CDR3 residues: CAWQTSAPGEQYF. In DNA, the CDR3 is TGTGCCTGGCAGACTAGCGCCCCCGGGGAGCAGTACTTC. Combining the CDR3 with reference TRBV30 and TRBJ2-7 gives the whole variable domain SQTIHQWPATLVQPVGSPLSLECTVEGTSNPNLYWYRQAAGRGLQLLFYSVGIGQISSEVPQNLSASRPQDRQFILSSKKLLLSDSGFYLCAWQTSAPGEQYFGPGTRLTVT.

The genes are TRBV7-9 and TRBJ2-1; TRBD2 might be the D (5 bases). The germline V gene has CDR1 SEHNR and CDR2 FQNEAQ (reference sequence). Trimming pared 5 bases from V and 1 base from J, leaving 12 bases between. The CDR3 is 15 amino acids. CDR3 DNA: TGTGCCAGCAGCCCCATACGGGGATCCTACAATGAGCAGTTCTTC. Amino acid sequence: CASSPIRGSYNEQFF. The entire variable domain, with the rest obtained from reference TRBV7-9 and TRBJ2-1, is as follows: DTGVSQNPRHKITKRGQNVTFRCDPISEHNRLYWYRQTLGQGPEFLTYFQNEAQLEKSRLLSDRFSAERPKGSFSTLEIQRTEQGDSAMYLCASSPIRGSYNEQFFGPGTRLTVL.

The gene calls are TRBV30 and TRBJ1-2; 7 nucleotides align to TRBD1. From germline, CDR1 is GTSNPN and CDR2 SVGIG (reference sequence). There are 12 residues in the CDR3. With 6 bases clipped from V and 7 bases from J, the junction kept 8 bases outside the gene matches. CDR3 protein: CACSAGGVGYTF. The CDR3 DNA follows: TGTGCCTGTTCAGCAGGGGGTGTTGGCTACACCTTC.

The table lists this clone with a count of one. The chain is built from TRBV5-5 and TRBJ2-3; tentatively, D is TRBD1 (5 bases). There are 15 residues in the CDR3. Trimming pared 3 bases from V and 1 base from J, leaving 12 bases between. Germline lookup yields CDR1 SGHKS and CDR2 YYEKEE (reference sequence). CDR3 coding DNA: TGTGCCAGCAGCTCCCAGGGTCGGGGCACAGATACGCAGTATTTT. Translation gives CASSSQGRGTDTQYF.

The genes are TRBV5-4 and TRBJ2-2; a possible D gene is TRBD2 (6 bases). Germline CDR1 SGHNT, CDR2 YYREEE (reference sequence). V dropped 1 base and J dropped 0 bases, with 10 bases sitting between them. The CDR3 runs 16 residues. The CDR3 DNA reads TGTGCCAGCAGCTTGAACCGGGGGACGAACACCGGGGAGCTGTTTTTT. Residues: CASSLNRGTNTGELFF.

This chain connects TRBV4-1 to TRBJ2-3, with 9 positions matching TRBD2. V shed 3 bases and J 3 bases; nucleotides not matched to a gene: 22. Germline V gives CDR1 MGHRA, CDR2 YSYEKL. The length of the CDR3 is 21 residues. CDR3 sequence: CASSHPSAGAGGRIYTDTQYF. The DNA of the CDR3 is TGCGCCAGCAGCCACCCATCCGCCGGGGCGGGGGGGCGTATTTATACAGATACGCAGTATTTT.

The chain employs TRBV28 and TRBJ2-7; possible D gene TRBD2, 6 bases. This CDR3 contains 13 residues. V dropped 6 bases and J dropped 5 bases, with 14 bases sitting between them. CDR1 MDHEN and CDR2 SYDVKM come from the germline V gene. The CDR3 region has the DNA TGTGCCAGCAGGGGGCCACCGGGGGACGAGCAGTACTTC. This gives the protein CASRGPPGDEQYF.

Regarding this clone: The junction does not match germline at one end; this may be a read error. The V call is TRBV7-7, the J call TRBJ2-3, with D uncertain. Germline values: CDR1 SSHAT, CDR2 FNYEAQ (reference sequence). The CDR3 contains 13 residues. The CDR3 DNA sequence: TGTGCTAGCAGCTTCACAGACACAGATACGCAGTATTTT. Protein sequence: CASSFTDTDTQYF.

This clone was detected only once. J is TRBJ2-3 and V is TRBV18; 7 nucleotides align to TRBD2. Germline V lookup: CDR1 KGHSH, CDR2 LQKENI. The trim removed 3 bases at V and 6 bases at J, leaving 9 bases unmatched. The CDR3 runs 15 residues. The CDR3 region has the DNA TGTGCCAGCTCACCCAGAGCGGGATTGCCCGATACGCAGTATTTT. Translated, it gives CASSPRAGLPDTQYF.

The gene calls are TRBV4-1 and TRBJ2-3, with D possibly matching TRBD1 (6 bases). Trimming cost V 0 bases and J 4 bases, with 11 bases left between them. The CDR3 is 15 residues long. Germline assignment: CDR1 MGHRA and CDR2 YSYEKL. CDR3 in amino acids: CASSQDRQGSDTQYF. Here the CDR3 DNA reads TGCGCCAGCAGCCAAGATAGGCAGGGGTCAGATACGCAGTATTTT.

The V gene is TRBV19, the J gene TRBJ2-5; 9 nucleotides line up with TRBD2. CDR1 is LNHDA and CDR2 is SQIVND in the germline V gene (reference sequence). J lost 3 bases, V lost 4 bases, and 3 bases had no gene match. The CDR3 extends over 14 amino acids. CDR3 nucleotide sequence: TGTGCCAGTAGTAAAGCTAGCGGGAAAGAGACCCAGTACTTC. Its translation is CASSKASGKETQYF.